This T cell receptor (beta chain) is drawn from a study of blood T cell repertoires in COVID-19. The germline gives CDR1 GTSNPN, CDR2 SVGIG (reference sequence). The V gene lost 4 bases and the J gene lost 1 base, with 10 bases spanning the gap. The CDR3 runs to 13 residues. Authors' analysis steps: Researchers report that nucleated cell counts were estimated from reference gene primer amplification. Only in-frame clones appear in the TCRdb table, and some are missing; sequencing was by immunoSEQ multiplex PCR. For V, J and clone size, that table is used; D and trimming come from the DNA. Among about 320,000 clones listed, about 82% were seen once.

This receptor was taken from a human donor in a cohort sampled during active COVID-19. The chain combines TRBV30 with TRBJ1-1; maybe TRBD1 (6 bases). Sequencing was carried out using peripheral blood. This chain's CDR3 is CAWTKGGNTEAFF. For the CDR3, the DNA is TGTGCCTGGACTAAAGGGGGGAACACTGAAGCTTTCTTT.